Listed here are 10 T cell receptor beta chains from one sample, sequenced in a study of cytomegalovirus exposure and HLA in healthy donors. The PCR used 60 Vbeta and 13 Jbeta primers. The assay was immunoSEQ multiplex PCR, and TCRdb's table has in-frame clones only and misses some. The sample lists around 99,000 clones, about 80% occurring once. The sequencing sample was made of PBMCs. These receptors were obtained from a woman aged 50 to 60 in good health and CMV-seropositive.

The chain links TRBV7-8 to TRBJ1-5, with D tentatively TRBD1 (6 bases). V was shortened by 5 bases and J by 5 bases, with 13 bases between the two germline ends. The CDR3 spans 14 residues. Germline CDR1 SGHVS, CDR2 FQNEAQ. As DNA, the CDR3 is TGTGCCAGCAGCCCCGGGACACCAGATCAGCCCCAGCATTTT. It codes for CASSPGTPDQPQHF.

The CDR3 DNA follows: TGCGCCAGCAGCCAAGATCACGGACAGGGGAAGGTGGCCAAAAACATTCAGTACTTC. It codes for CASSQDHGQGKVAKNIQYF. The chain combines TRBV4-1 with TRBJ2-4; TRBD1 aligns across 9 bases. This CDR3 spans 19 amino acids. V shed 0 bases, J shed 1 base, and the junction held 10 bases outside the gene matches. Germline assignment: CDR1 MGHRA and CDR2 YSYEKL.

Only one count was recorded for this clone. This chain joins TRBV7-3 and TRBJ2-2, with 8 bases that match TRBD2. Germline V gene sequence: CDR1 SGHTA, CDR2 FQGTGA. CDR3 length: 15 residues. After removal of 6 bases from V and 5 bases from J, the junction contained 8 bases not matched to a gene. The CDR3 loop is CASSSPGGGTGELFF. The CDR3 region has the DNA TGTGCCAGCAGTTCTCCGGGCGGGGGGACCGGGGAGCTGTTTTTT.

This clone has more than one count but fewer than ten. The rearrangement uses TRBV7-2 and TRBJ2-1; 10 bases are a match to TRBD2. The CDR3 has 16 residues. Looked up from germline, CDR1 is SGHTA and CDR2 is FQGNSA. After removal of 2 bases from V and 5 bases from J, the junction contained 6 bases not matched to a gene. CDR3 residues: CASSLKGLATDNEQFF. The CDR3 DNA follows: TGTGCCAGCAGCTTAAAGGGACTAGCGACCGACAATGAGCAGTTCTTC.

The V gene is TRBV29-1, the J gene TRBJ2-5; perhaps TRBD1 as D (6 bases). The germline V gene has CDR1 SQVTM and CDR2 ANQGSEA. Trimming shortened V by 6 bases and J by 2 bases, and 16 bases separated the two germline ends. CDR3 length: 14 residues. CDR3 sequence (DNA): TGCAGCGTCGGTAGAGGGGGTGGGCAAGAGACCCAGTACTTC. It translates to CSVGRGGGQETQYF.

V and J are TRBV14 and TRBJ2-7; 9 bases are a match to TRBD1. CDR3 length equals 17 residues. Germline CDR1 and CDR2: SGHDN and FVKESK. V was pared by 5 bases and J by 0 bases, with 11 bases of the junction left unmatched. CDR3 region: CASSFTRTGASSYEQYF. CDR3 in DNA: TGTGCCAGCAGCTTTACTCGGACAGGGGCTTCCTCCTACGAGCAGTACTTC. Variable domain in full (rest from reference TRBV14 and TRBJ2-7): EAGVTQFPSHSVIEKGQTVTLRCDPISGHDNLYWYRRVMGKEIKFLLHFVKESKQDESGMPNNRFLAERTGGTYSTLKVQPAELEDSGVYFCASSFTRTGASSYEQYFGPGTRLTVT.

The rearrangement joins TRBV2 to TRBJ1-4; tentatively, D is TRBD1 (5 bases). Trimming pared 4 bases from V and 1 base from J, leaving 13 bases between. This CDR3 has 16 amino acids. The V gene's germline CDR1 is SNHLY and CDR2 FYNNEI. DNA for the CDR3: TGTGCCAGCAGTGTTCAAGGGGCCATAACTAATGAAAAACTGTTTTTT. Translating it yields CASSVQGAITNEKLFF.

The chain links TRBV10-3 to TRBJ2-7, with D possibly matching TRBD1 (5 bases). The CDR3 covers 13 residues. Germline CDR1 and CDR2: ENHRY and SYGVKD. Trimming removed 5 bases from V and 2 bases from J, with 10 bases in between. As DNA, the CDR3 is TGTGCCATCAGTTCAGGGATTACCTACGAGCAGTACTTC. This encodes CAISSGITYEQYF.

This sequence joins TRBV19 and TRBJ1-3, with a possible D match to TRBD1 (5 bases). Deletions cut 3 bases from V and 3 bases from J, with 18 bases between. Germline V lookup: CDR1 LNHDA, CDR2 SQIVND (reference sequence). The length of the CDR3 is 17 residues. As DNA, the CDR3 is TGTGCCAGTAGTATCCCCCGACAGACAAGTATTGGAAACACCATATATTTT. It specifies CASSIPRQTSIGNTIYF.

The chain has TRBV2 and TRBJ2-2; 7 positions match TRBD2. The CDR3 length is 15 residues. Germline V gene sequence: CDR1 SNHLY, CDR2 FYNNEI. Trimming removed 6 bases from V and 4 bases from J; junction bases left unmatched: 8. The DNA for the CDR3 is TGTGCCAGCAGGGAACAGCGGGGTAGCACCGGGGAGCTGTTTTTT. Amino acids: CASREQRGSTGELFF.